These 19 T cell receptor beta chains were sequenced from one sample in a study of cytomegalovirus exposure and HLA in healthy donors. This PCR relied on a set of 60 Vbeta primers and 13 Jbeta primers. The method was immunoSEQ multiplex PCR; TCRdb's version includes in-frame clones alone and lacks a portion of them. Of about 77,000 clones listed, around 78% are singletons. Source material: PBMCs. These TCRs come from a man between 40 and 49 years old in good health and CMV-seronegative.

The rearrangement links TRBV18 to TRBJ2-5; TRBD2 matches 8 bases. Germline-derived CDR1 and CDR2 are KGHSH and LQKENI. This CDR3 is 14 amino acids long. The junction had 4 bases not matched to a gene; V was cut back by 2 bases and J by 5 bases. The CDR3: CASSPGGRSETQYF. In DNA form, the CDR3 reads TGTGCCAGCTCACCAGGCGGGAGGTCGGAGACCCAGTACTTC.

The V call is TRBV6-6, the J call TRBJ1-2, with D possibly matching TRBD1 (6 bases). This CDR3 has 13 amino acids. The V end was cut by 5 bases, the J end by 1 base, with 8 bases between. Germline-derived CDR1 and CDR2 are MNHNY and SVGAGI (reference sequence). The chain's CDR3 is CASSRTDNYGYTF. For the CDR3, the DNA is TGTGCCAGCAGTCGGACAGATAACTATGGCTACACCTTC.

This chain connects TRBV29-1 to TRBJ2-7, with TRBD1 as a possible D gene (5 bases). Germline CDR1 and CDR2: SQVTM and ANQGSEA. V shed 4 bases and J shed 2 bases, with 12 bases lying between them. This CDR3 spans 13 amino acids. Written as DNA, the CDR3 is TGCAGCGTTGCTGTACAGGCTGCCTACGAGCAGTACTTC. The encoded protein is CSVAVQAAYEQYF.

In its sample, this clone was seen a few times. The chain joins TRBV7-2 to TRBJ2-1; 8 nucleotides align to TRBD1. V shed 6 bases, J shed 0 bases, and the junction held 4 bases outside the gene matches. Germline V gene data show CDR1 as SGHTA and CDR2 as FQGNSA. The CDR3 is made up of 15 amino acids. The DNA of the CDR3 is TGTGCCAGCAGGCGGACAGGGAGCTCCTACAATGAGCAGTTCTTC. Protein: CASRRTGSSYNEQFF. The complete variable domain, with remaining parts taken from reference TRBV7-2 and TRBJ2-1, reads GAGVSQSPSNKVTEKGKDVELRCDPISGHTALYWYRQSLGQGLEFLIYFQGNSAPDKSGLPSDRFSAERTGGSVSTLTIQRTQQEDSAVYLCASRRTGSSYNEQFFGPGTRLTVL.

The V and J genes are TRBV25-1 and TRBJ1-1; 9 nucleotides align to TRBD1. The CDR3 runs to 13 residues. Trimming cost V 4 bases and J 9 bases; bases outside gene matches: 6. The germline V gene encodes CDR1 MGHDK and CDR2 SYGVNS. Here the CDR3 DNA reads TGTGCCAGCAGTGTAACGGACAGGGGAAAAGCTTTCTTT. This codes for CASSVTDRGKAFF.

This sequence joins TRBV28 and TRBJ2-1; TRBD2 matches 10 bases. Looked up from germline, CDR1 is MDHEN and CDR2 is SYDVKM. This CDR3 region has 16 residues. V was clipped by 5 bases and J by 0 bases; unmatched bases: 4. CDR3 protein: CASSRSGRASYNEQFF. The CDR3 coding sequence is TGTGCCAGCAGTAGAAGCGGGAGGGCCTCCTACAATGAGCAGTTCTTC.

This chain uses TRBV19 with TRBJ1-1; TRBD1 is a possible D gene (5 bases). Per germline, CDR1 LNHDA and CDR2 SQIVND (reference sequence). V was shortened by 3 bases and J by 10 bases, with 12 bases between the two germline ends. The CDR3 runs to 12 residues. CDR3 DNA sequence: TGTGCCAGTAGTATCGGCAGGGAGGGAGCTTTCTTT. It yields the protein CASSIGREGAFF.

The chain uses TRBV28 and TRBJ2-3; 11 bases fit TRBD2. CDR3 length: 17 residues. Per germline, CDR1 MDHEN and CDR2 SYDVKM. After removal of 10 bases from V and 4 bases from J, the junction contained 16 bases not matched to a gene. Written as DNA, the CDR3 is TGTGCCACCATATATGGGGGCGGACTAGCGGGTTCAGATACGCAGTATTTT. Translating gives CATIYGGGLAGSDTQYF.

J is TRBJ2-2 and V is TRBV18, with TRBD1 matching over 12 bases. CDR3 size: 18 residues. J gave up 5 bases and V 2 bases, and 9 bases lay outside the gene matches. Looked up from germline, CDR1 is KGHSH and CDR2 is LQKENI. The CDR3 coding sequence is TGTGCCAGCTCACCAGCGCCGGGACAGGGGGCCAAGACCGGGGAGCTGTTTTTT. This translates into CASSPAPGQGAKTGELFF.

This clone came up a few times. The chain has TRBV5-1 and TRBJ1-4, with D tentatively TRBD1 (6 bases). CDR3 size: 16 residues. V was trimmed by 3 bases and J by 7 bases, leaving 19 bases between them. Per the germline V gene, CDR1 is SGHRS and CDR2 is YFSETQ. Written as DNA, the CDR3 is TGCGCCAGCAGCTCCGGGACATCTCACCGCAGTGAAAAACTGTTTTTT. Its protein product is CASSSGTSHRSEKLFF.

The rearrangement uses TRBV7-3 and TRBJ2-2; 7 nucleotides match TRBD2. The CDR3 loop spans 13 amino acids. The ends lost 4 bases at V and 7 bases at J; junction bases unmatched: 3. The germline V gene has CDR1 SGHTA and CDR2 FQGTGA. The CDR3 here is CASSSTGGGELFF. The DNA for the CDR3 is TGTGCCAGCAGCTCGACGGGAGGCGGGGAGCTGTTTTTT.

This clone was seen a few times. The chain has TRBV28 and TRBJ2-7, with D possibly matching TRBD1 (5 bases). Germline V gene sequence: CDR1 MDHEN, CDR2 SYDVKM. Trimming pared 5 bases from V and 7 bases from J, leaving 12 bases between. The CDR3 length is 12 residues. The CDR3 DNA is TGTGCCAGCAGTCCTCTGGGGCAGGAGCAGTACTTC. It encodes CASSPLGQEQYF.

The V and J genes are TRBV28 and TRBJ2-1; 14 bases fit TRBD2. The CDR3 contains 14 residues. With 2 bases clipped from V and 10 bases from J, the junction kept 1 base outside the gene matches. Germline V gives CDR1 MDHEN, CDR2 SYDVKM. The CDR3 DNA reads as TGTGCCAGCAGTTTAGGACTAGCGGGAGGAGAGCAGTTCTTC. This codes for CASSLGLAGGEQFF.

This chain uses TRBV19 with TRBJ1-3, with a weak D call TRBD1 (5 bases). Per the germline V gene, CDR1 is LNHDA and CDR2 is SQIVND (reference sequence). The CDR3 is 16 amino acids. The V end lost 3 bases, the J end lost 3 bases, and 15 bases lay between the germline ends. The CDR3 DNA is TGTGCCAGTAGTATCAGCGGGGCAGGGAGTGGAAACACCATATATTTT. Translated: CASSISGAGSGNTIYF.

V and J are TRBV30 and TRBJ2-1; 14 nucleotides line up with TRBD2. V was clipped by 4 bases and J by 10 bases; unmatched bases: 9. Germline lookup yields CDR1 GTSNPN and CDR2 SVGIG (reference sequence). The length of the CDR3 is 15 residues. The CDR3 reads CAWTLGLAGVGEQFF. The CDR3 bases are TGTGCCTGGACCCTGGGACTAGCGGGGGTGGGAGAGCAGTTCTTC.

The table lists this clone with a few counts. The genes are TRBV11-3 and TRBJ2-1, with D perhaps TRBD2 (6 bases). Germline lookup yields CDR1 SGHNT and CDR2 YENEEA. Trimming pared 1 base from V and 4 bases from J, leaving 11 bases between. The CDR3 runs to 15 residues. CDR3 sequence: CASSLALAPYNEQFF. CDR3 nucleotides: TGTGCCAGCAGCTTAGCCCTAGCGCCGTACAATGAGCAGTTCTTC.

The table lists this clone with a few counts. The rearrangement uses TRBV27 and TRBJ1-2; perhaps TRBD1 as D (5 bases). CDR1 is MNHEY, CDR2 SMNVEV, per germline (reference sequence). Between the trimmed V and J ends, which lost 0 bases and 4 bases, there was a span of 12 bases. CDR3 length: 15 amino acids. CDR3 in DNA: TGTGCCAGCAGTTTATCGCCCCAGGGAAGCTATGGCTACACCTTC. This codes for CASSLSPQGSYGYTF.

The V call is TRBV6-6, the J call TRBJ2-7; 8 bases map to TRBD1. V dropped 9 bases and J dropped 3; count of bases not matched to a gene: 7. The germline CDR1 and CDR2 sequences are MNHNY and SVGAGI (reference sequence). The CDR3 loop spans 13 amino acids. The CDR3 DNA sequence: TGTGCCAGTGTTTGGGACAGGCTCTACGAGCAGTACTTC. Protein: CASVWDRLYEQYF.

This chain joins TRBV7-3 and TRBJ1-2; 9 bases are shared with TRBD1. The germline gives CDR1 SGHTA, CDR2 FQGTGA. The V gene end was trimmed by 3 bases and the J gene end by 8 bases; junction bases not matched to a gene: 10. The CDR3 runs 15 residues. The CDR3 protein is CASSLNSGQGGGYTF. The DNA for the CDR3 is TGTGCCAGCAGCTTGAATTCGGGACAGGGAGGGGGCTACACCTTC.